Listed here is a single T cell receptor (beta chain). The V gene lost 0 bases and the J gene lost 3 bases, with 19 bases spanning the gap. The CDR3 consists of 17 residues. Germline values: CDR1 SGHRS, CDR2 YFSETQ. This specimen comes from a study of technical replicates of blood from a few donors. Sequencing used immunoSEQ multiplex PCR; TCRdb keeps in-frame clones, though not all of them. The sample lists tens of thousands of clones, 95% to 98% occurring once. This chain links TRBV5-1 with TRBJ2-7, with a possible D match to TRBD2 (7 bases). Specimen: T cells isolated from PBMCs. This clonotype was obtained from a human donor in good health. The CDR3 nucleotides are TGCGCCAGCAGCTTGGAGCCGAGGGGGGGGTACGACTACGAGCAGTACTTC. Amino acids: CASSLEPRGGYDYEQYF.